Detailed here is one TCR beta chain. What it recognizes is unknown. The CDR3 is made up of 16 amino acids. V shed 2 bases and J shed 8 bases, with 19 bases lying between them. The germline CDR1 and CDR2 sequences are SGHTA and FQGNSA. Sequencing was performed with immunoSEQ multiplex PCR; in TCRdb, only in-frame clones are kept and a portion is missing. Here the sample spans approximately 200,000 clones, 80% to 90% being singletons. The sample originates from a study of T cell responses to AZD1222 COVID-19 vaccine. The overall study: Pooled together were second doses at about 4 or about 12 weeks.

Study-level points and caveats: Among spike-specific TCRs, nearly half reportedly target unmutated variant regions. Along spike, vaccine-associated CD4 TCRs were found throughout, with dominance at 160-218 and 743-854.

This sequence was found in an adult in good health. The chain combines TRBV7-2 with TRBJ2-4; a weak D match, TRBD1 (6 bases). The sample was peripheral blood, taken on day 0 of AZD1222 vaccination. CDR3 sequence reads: CASSLSDRSGADIQYF. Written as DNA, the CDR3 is TGTGCCAGCAGCTTATCAGACAGGTCTGGGGCGGACATTCAGTACTTC.